What follows are 32 T cell receptor beta chains derived from one specimen sequenced in a study of blood T cell repertoires in COVID-19. Measured with immunoSEQ multiplex PCR; TCRdb has only the in-frame clones, and not every one. Of some 80,000 clones in the sample, under 90% were seen once. The specimen was peripheral blood. Every receptor here comes from a human donor in a cohort sampled during active COVID-19.

This rearrangement joins TRBV7-9 to TRBJ1-2; D uncertain. The CDR3 spans 13 residues. With 4 bases removed from V and 13 bases from J, the gap between germline ends came to 19 bases. Per germline, CDR1 SEHNR and CDR2 FQNEAQ (reference sequence). The CDR3 sequence is CASSSLVPITRTF. The CDR3 bases are TGTGCCAGCAGCTCTCTCGTTCCCATCACACGCACCTTC.

The J gene is TRBJ2-1, the V gene TRBV28, with D unresolved. The CDR3 spans 14 residues. The germline gives CDR1 MDHEN, CDR2 SYDVKM. V lost 8 bases, J lost 3 bases, and 14 bases lay in between. The CDR3, as DNA: TGTGCCAGCCAAAGTGTGCAGGTCTACAATGAGCAGTTCTTC. This translates into CASQSVQVYNEQFF.

The rearrangement joins TRBV11-2 to TRBJ1-2; no clear D. Germline assignment: CDR1 SGHAT and CDR2 FQNNGV. The CDR3 is made up of 13 amino acids. Trimming shortened V by 6 bases and J by 2 bases, and 10 bases separated the two germline ends. The CDR3 loop reads CASRDWRNYGYTF. Written as DNA, the CDR3 is TGTGCCAGCAGAGACTGGAGGAACTATGGCTACACCTTC.

V gene TRBV9 combines with J gene TRBJ2-5, with 7 bases identical to TRBD2. J was trimmed by 3 bases and V by 0 bases; bases with no gene match: 11. Per germline, CDR1 SGDLS and CDR2 YYNGEE. CDR3 length: 17 amino acids. The CDR3 is CASSVVSAGAVKETQYF. The CDR3 nucleotides are TGTGCCAGCAGCGTAGTCTCGGCGGGAGCGGTTAAAGAGACCCAGTACTTC.

The chain is built from TRBV6-2 or TRBV6-3 and TRBJ1-2, with a possible D match to TRBD1 (6 bases). Per the germline V gene, CDR1 is MNHEY and CDR2 is SVGEGT. V was pared by 2 bases and J by 3 bases, with 7 bases between. The CDR3 runs to 13 residues. CDR3 nucleotide sequence: TGTGCCAGCAGTTACAACAGGGACTATGGCTACACCTTC. As protein: CASSYNRDYGYTF.

This sequence joins TRBV7-9 and TRBJ1-1; TRBD1 aligns across 8 bases. Germline lookup yields CDR1 SEHNR and CDR2 FQNEAQ (reference sequence). The CDR3 extends over 15 amino acids. Trimming removed 7 bases from V and 5 bases from J; junction bases left unmatched: 12. The CDR3, as DNA: TGTGCCAGCACCCGCTCATCCGACAGGGGTACTGAAGCTTTCTTT. Translating it yields CASTRSSDRGTEAFF.

V gene TRBV6-5 combines with J gene TRBJ2-7; a possible D gene is TRBD1 (5 bases). Trimming took off 7 bases at V and 2 bases at J, with 9 bases between the two ends. The germline V gene has CDR1 MNHEY and CDR2 SVGAGI. This CDR3 is 12 amino acids long. The CDR3 region has the DNA TGTGCCAGCATCAGGGCAGCCTACGAGCAGTACTTC. Protein sequence: CASIRAAYEQYF.

The chain has TRBV3-1 (or the pseudogene TRBV3-2) and TRBJ2-2, with D perhaps matching TRBD1 (6 bases). The V end lost 4 bases, the J end lost 5 bases, and 14 bases lay between the germline ends. Germline loops: CDR1 LGHDT, CDR2 YNNKEL (reference sequence). CDR3 length equals 15 residues. The CDR3 here is CASSRSGVWTGELFF. Written as DNA, the CDR3 is TGTGCCAGCAGCCGTTCAGGGGTTTGGACCGGGGAGCTGTTTTTT.

This chain joins TRBV7-2 and TRBJ1-3; 7 bases are a match to TRBD1. The CDR3 is 13 amino acids. Germline loops: CDR1 SGHTA, CDR2 FQGNSA. V shed 8 bases and J 4 bases; nucleotides not matched to a gene: 5. CDR3 DNA sequence: TGTGCCAGCCTATACAGGGGAGGAAACACCATATATTTT. It encodes CASLYRGGNTIYF. The whole variable domain, filled in from reference TRBV7-2 and TRBJ1-3, reads GAGVSQSPSNKVTEKGKDVELRCDPISGHTALYWYRQSLGQGLEFLIYFQGNSAPDKSGLPSDRFSAERTGGSVSTLTIQRTQQEDSAVYLCASLYRGGNTIYFGEGSWLTVV.

This sequence joins TRBV19 and TRBJ1-4; 8 bases match TRBD1. V lost 7 bases and J lost 7; bases outside the gene matches: 11. The CDR3 sequence is 15 residues long. Germline V CDR1 and CDR2: LNHDA, SQIVND (reference sequence). The CDR3 nucleotides are TGTGCCAGTACCCGTTGGGACAGGTTGGGTGAAAAACTGTTTTTT. Translated: CASTRWDRLGEKLFF.

The rearrangement links TRBV7-8 to TRBJ1-5; perhaps TRBD1 as D (6 bases). The V end was cut by 4 bases, the J end by 0 bases, with 19 bases between. CDR3 length equals 18 residues. CDR1 SGHVS and CDR2 FQNEAQ come from the germline V gene. The DNA of the CDR3 is TGTGCCAGCAGCTCTAGCCGGACAGTGCTCGGTAGCAATCAGCCCCAGCATTTT. Translated: CASSSSRTVLGSNQPQHF.

The rearrangement uses TRBV6-5 and TRBJ1-5, with 7 bases identical to TRBD1. Germline V gene sequence: CDR1 MNHEY, CDR2 SVGAGI. The CDR3 runs 15 residues. The ends lost 6 bases at V and 4 bases at J; junction bases unmatched: 9. For the CDR3, the DNA is TGTGCCAGCAGATTAACAGGGGACATTAATCAGCCCCAGCATTTT. Translated, it gives CASRLTGDINQPQHF.

This chain connects TRBV27 to TRBJ1-5, with a weak D call TRBD1 (5 bases). V lost 7 bases, J lost 4 bases, and 14 bases lay in between. Germline lookup yields CDR1 MNHEY and CDR2 SMNVEV (reference sequence). The CDR3 sequence is 14 residues long. The chain's CDR3 is CASTSRTNNQPQHF. CDR3 nucleotides: TGTGCCAGCACTTCGAGGACAAATAATCAGCCCCAGCATTTT.

The chain is built from TRBV6-4 and TRBJ2-1, with D possibly being TRBD1 (6 bases). In germline, CDR1 is MRHNA, CDR2 SNTAGT. The V end lost 5 bases, the J end lost 0 bases, and 11 bases lay between the germline ends. The CDR3 length is 15 residues. CDR3 sequence: CASSIQGSSYNEQFF. The CDR3 DNA sequence: TGTGCCAGCAGTATTCAGGGGAGCTCCTACAATGAGCAGTTCTTC.

This chain connects TRBV7-9 to TRBJ1-6, with 7 positions matching TRBD1. The V segment lost 4 bases and the J segment 8 bases; nucleotides outside the gene matches: 14. Germline assignment: CDR1 SEHNR and CDR2 FQNEAQ (reference sequence). This CDR3 is built from 17 residues. The CDR3 protein is CASSSPQPTGSDSPLHF. CDR3 DNA: TGTGCCAGCAGCTCCCCCCAGCCGACAGGGAGTGATTCACCCCTCCACTTT.

The count of this clone is one. The rearrangement links TRBV29-1 to TRBJ2-1; perhaps TRBD2 as D (6 bases). CDR3 length equals 19 residues. Per the germline V gene, CDR1 is SQVTM and CDR2 is ANQGSEA. V lost 8 bases, J lost 5 bases, and 34 bases lay in between. CDR3 nucleotide sequence: TGCAGCCTGGTTCAAGTGAGCGGGTCGGAGGGGTCCGGCCACAATGAGCAGTTCTTC. This gives the protein CSLVQVSGSEGSGHNEQFF.

The V call is TRBV19, the J call TRBJ1-2; D uncertain. Germline-derived CDR1 and CDR2 are LNHDA and SQIVND (reference sequence). This CDR3 has 15 residues. Trimming cost V 3 bases and J 0 bases, with 11 bases left between them. Written as DNA, the CDR3 is TGTGCCAGTAGTATGATGGGAGACTCTAACTATGGCTACACCTTC. It specifies CASSMMGDSNYGYTF.

The V gene is TRBV29-1, the J gene TRBJ2-3; TRBD2 agrees at 8 bases. This CDR3 spans 14 amino acids. Trimming removed 1 base from V and 1 base from J; junction bases left unmatched: 1. Per the germline V gene, CDR1 is SQVTM and CDR2 is ANQGSEA. The CDR3 region is CSVEAAGGTDTQYF. CDR3 DNA sequence: TGCAGCGTTGAAGCAGCGGGGGGCACAGATACGCAGTATTTT.

The chain combines TRBV30 with TRBJ1-3; D possibly corresponds to TRBD1 (5 bases). The CDR3 has 13 residues. Germline CDR1 GTSNPN, CDR2 SVGIG (reference sequence). The V end lost 3 bases, the J end lost 4 bases, and 10 bases lay between the germline ends. The CDR3 coding sequence is TGTGCCTGGAGGCAGGGTGCAGGAAACACCATATATTTT. Its translation is CAWRQGAGNTIYF.

This sequence joins TRBV19 and TRBJ2-7, with TRBD2 matching over 12 bases. The CDR3 has 15 residues. CDR1 is LNHDA and CDR2 is SQIVND in the germline V gene (reference sequence). Trimming cost V 11 bases and J 5 bases; bases outside gene matches: 13. The CDR3, as DNA: TGTGCCTGTTCCTGGACTAGCGGGATCGGGAACGAGCAGTACTTC. Its protein is CACSWTSGIGNEQYF.

CDR3 sequence: CASRRGLTSYEQYF. The CDR3, as DNA: TGTGCCAGCAGGAGGGGGCTTACCTCCTACGAGCAGTACTTC. J is TRBJ2-7 and V is TRBV11-2; 7 bases are a match to TRBD1. This CDR3 has 14 residues. V lost 6 bases and J lost 0; bases outside the gene matches: 5. Per the germline V gene, CDR1 is SGHAT and CDR2 is FQNNGV.

The CDR3 DNA follows: TGTGCCAGCACTGACAGGGGGAATGAAAAACTGTTTTTT. Protein: CASTDRGNEKLFF. The V call is TRBV5-4, the J call TRBJ1-4, with TRBD1 matching over 9 bases. CDR1 SGHNT and CDR2 YYREEE come from the germline V gene (reference sequence). This CDR3 comprises 13 residues. V dropped 6 bases and J dropped 5; count of bases not matched to a gene: 2.

The chain uses TRBV7-8 and TRBJ1-4, with a possible D match to TRBD1 (5 bases). The germline V gene has CDR1 SGHVS and CDR2 FQNEAQ. V shed 5 bases and J shed 8 bases, with 6 bases lying between them. The CDR3 runs to 11 residues. The CDR3 nucleotides read TGTGCCAGCAGCAACAGGGAAAAACTGTTTTTT. Translation: CASSNREKLFF.

This sequence joins TRBV4-3 and TRBJ1-1; D is perhaps TRBD1 (5 bases). Trimming cost V 2 bases and J 6 bases, with 10 bases left between them. Germline CDR1 and CDR2: LGHNA and YSLEER. This CDR3 is built from 13 residues. The DNA for the CDR3 is TGCGCCAGCAGCCAACAGGGTTGGGCTGAAGCTTTCTTT. It is translated as CASSQQGWAEAFF.

The genes are TRBV6-6 and TRBJ1-1; TRBD1 might be the D (5 bases). CDR1 and CDR2 (germline): MNHNY, SVGAGI (reference sequence). With 6 bases removed from V and 11 bases from J, the gap between germline ends came to 19 bases. The CDR3 totals 13 residues. The CDR3 coding sequence is TGTGCCAGCAGGGGGGGGGTTACGGTTTTGGCTTTCTTT. Translated, it gives CASRGGVTVLAFF.

This chain links TRBV11-3 with TRBJ2-2; 14 bases agree with TRBD2. The CDR3 sequence is 18 residues long. The V segment lost 2 bases and the J segment 4 bases; nucleotides outside the gene matches: 6. Per the germline V gene, CDR1 is SGHNT and CDR2 is YENEEA. This chain's CDR3 is CASSLHGTSGGLTGELFF. The CDR3 coding sequence is TGTGCCAGCAGCTTACACGGGACTAGCGGGGGACTCACCGGGGAGCTGTTTTTT.

The chain recombines TRBV11-2 with TRBJ2-2; 8 nucleotides agree with TRBD1. Germline V lookup: CDR1 SGHAT, CDR2 FQNNGV. This CDR3 is built from 17 residues. V shed 6 bases and J 6 bases; nucleotides not matched to a gene: 15. This chain's CDR3 is CASSLRADREGPGELFF. The CDR3 DNA follows: TGTGCCAGCAGTCTTCGGGCGGACAGGGAAGGTCCCGGGGAGCTGTTTTTT. Variable domain in full (rest from reference TRBV11-2 and TRBJ2-2): EAGVAQSPRYKIIEKRQSVAFWCNPISGHATLYWYQQILGQGPKLLIQFQNNGVVDDSQLPKDRFSAERLKGVDSTLKIQPAKLEDSAVYLCASSLRADREGPGELFFGEGSRLTVL.

The chain uses TRBV28 and TRBJ2-1; 10 bases are a match to TRBD1. CDR1 and CDR2 from the germline V gene are MDHEN and SYDVKM. J gave up 7 bases and V 5 bases, and 8 bases lay outside the gene matches. The CDR3 covers 15 residues. The CDR3 bases are TGTGCCAGCAGTCCACGGACAGGGGGTTGGAATGAGCAGTTCTTC. This sequence encodes CASSPRTGGWNEQFF.

CDR3 nucleotides: TGTGCCAGTACCACTGGGGGGAGACTAGCGGGAGAAACATACAATGAGCAGTTCTTC. It translates to CASTTGGRLAGETYNEQFF. V usage is TRBV19 and J usage is TRBJ2-1; 12 bases agree with TRBD2. The CDR3 totals 19 residues. Germline values: CDR1 LNHDA, CDR2 SQIVND (reference sequence). J gave up 4 bases and V 7 bases, and 17 bases lay outside the gene matches.

V usage is TRBV18 and J usage is TRBJ1-1; D uncertain. This CDR3 spans 15 amino acids. Trimming stripped 0 bases from V and 1 base from J, with 9 bases between. Germline V gene data show CDR1 as KGHSH and CDR2 as LQKENI. The CDR3 loop is CASSPPPRENTEAFF. The CDR3 coding sequence is TGTGCCAGCTCACCACCCCCACGGGAGAACACTGAAGCTTTCTTT. The variable domain in full, completed from reference TRBV18 and TRBJ1-1, reads NAGVMQNPRHLVRRRGQEARLRCSPMKGHSHVYWYRQLPEEGLKFMVYLQKENIIDESGMPKERFSAEFPKEGPSILRIQQVVRGDSAAYFCASSPPPRENTEAFFGQGTRLTVV.

This clone has just one count. The chain has TRBV15 and TRBJ2-7; 11 nucleotides match TRBD2. V gave up 5 bases and J gave up 4 bases; unmatched junction bases: 1. The CDR3 runs to 13 residues. Germline V gene data show CDR1 as LNHNV and CDR2 as YYDKDF (reference sequence). CDR3 DNA sequence: TGTGCCACCAGCCGGACTAGCGGGTACGAGCAGTACTTC. It is translated as CATSRTSGYEQYF.

The chain combines TRBV3-1 (or the pseudogene TRBV3-2) with TRBJ2-5; D not certain. CDR3 size: 11 residues. V lost 4 bases and J lost 5, with 5 bases in between. Germline lookup yields CDR1 LGHDT and CDR2 YNNKEL (reference sequence). CDR3 sequence (DNA): TGTGCCAGCAGCCGGCGGGAGACCCAGTACTTC. The encoded protein is CASSRRETQYF.